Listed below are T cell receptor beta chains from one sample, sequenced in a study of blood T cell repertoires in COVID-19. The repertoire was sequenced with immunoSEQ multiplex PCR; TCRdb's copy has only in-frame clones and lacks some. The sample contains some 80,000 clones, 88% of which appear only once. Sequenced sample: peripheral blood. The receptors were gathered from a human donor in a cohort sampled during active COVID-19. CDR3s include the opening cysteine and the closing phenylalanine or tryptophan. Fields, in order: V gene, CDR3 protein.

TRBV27	CASSHDRVRQPQHF
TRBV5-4	CASSSQGASYNSPLHF
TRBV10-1	CASSDRGTEAFF
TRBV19	CASSRTSGSPGTDTQYF
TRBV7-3	CASSLMAGGADTQYF
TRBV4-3	CASSQDLLGTGDGYTF
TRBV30	CAWTAGSGANVLTF
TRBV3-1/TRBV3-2	CASSPTDTKVNQPQHF
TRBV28	CASSLREQNIQYF
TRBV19	CASSSRDSYNEQFF
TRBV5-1	CASSRTEGLNTEAFF
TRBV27	CASSHRARQGGEKLFF
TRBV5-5	CASSGQGQLGTEAFF
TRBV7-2	CASSLDGQGSGELFF
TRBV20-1	CSASRTSPFPDEQFF
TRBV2	CASSERLADYNEQFF
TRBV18	CASSATRGDTEAFF
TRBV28	CASSIGTGDGYTF
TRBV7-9	CASSQTGATNEKLFF
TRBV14	CASSRSGQGVYEQYF
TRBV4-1	CASSQNPGRGTEAFF
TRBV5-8	CASSLAVLAGIGPDTQYF
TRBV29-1	CSVGPGVGGTFF
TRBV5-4	CASSFNGRATDTQYF
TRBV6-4	CASRGQENSPLHF
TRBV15	CATSRDPGERFEQYF
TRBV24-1	CATSDLSGYSYEQYF